This entry is about one T cell receptor (beta chain). This specimen comes from a study of blood T cell repertoires in COVID-19. Background on the study: Spain, Italy and the United States supplied samples that represented acute and convalescent COVID-19. T cells, B-cell-depleted T cells, or PBMCs supplied cDNA or gDNA.

The CDR3 spans 15 residues. Trimming at V came to 2 bases and at J to 4 bases, leaving 8 bases not matched to a gene. Germline V gene lookup returns CDR1 GTSNPN and CDR2 SVGIG (reference sequence). In the source study's methods: The authors estimated nucleated cell counts from reference gene primer amplification. Sequenced by immunoSEQ multiplex PCR; TCRdb stores in-frame clones only, minus some. That table is the source of V, J and clone size, and D and trimming were worked out from the DNA. The data show about 190,000 clones, roughly nine tenths seen once. The sequencing sample was made of peripheral blood. This sequence originates from a man aged 25 to 40 with acute or convalescent COVID-19. The chain uses TRBV30 and TRBJ1-2; 9 bases are shared with TRBD1. As DNA, the CDR3 is TGTGCCTGGAGTCCCCGGGACAGGGTTGTCTATGGCTACACCTTC. Its protein is CAWSPRDRVVYGYTF.